The next 19 T cell receptor beta chains were all read from a single sample in a study of shared clonotypes between healthy human individuals. TCRdb's table, derived via immunoSEQ multiplex PCR, lists solely in-frame clones and lacks some. The repertoire holds some 2,000,000 clones, with almost 96% as singletons. Sequenced input: naive CD4+ T cells sorted from blood. The subset is: CD45RA+ positively selected. These receptors all come from a man between 18 and 35 years old in good health.

The chain has TRBV28 and TRBJ2-7; D is unresolved. The CDR3 consists of 12 residues. Germline V gives CDR1 MDHEN, CDR2 SYDVKM. V gave up 4 bases and J gave up 3 bases, with 7 bases separating them. CDR3 amino acids: CASSWARYEQYF. Written as DNA, the CDR3 is TGTGCCAGCAGTTGGGCCCGCTACGAGCAGTACTTC. The complete variable domain, with remaining parts taken from reference TRBV28 and TRBJ2-7, reads DVKVTQSSRYLVKRTGEKVFLECVQDMDHENMFWYRQDPGLGLRLIYFSYDVKMKEKGDIPEGYSVSREKKERFSLILESASTNQTSMYLCASSWARYEQYFGPGTRLTVT.

To note about this clone: Other DNA variants within this sample encode the same CDR3. The chain links TRBV5-1 to TRBJ1-1, with D perhaps TRBD1 (6 bases). Germline assignment: CDR1 SGHRS and CDR2 YFSETQ. Trimming took 4 bases from V and 1 from J, leaving 11 bases between them. There are 14 residues in the CDR3. CDR3 bases: TGCGCCAGCAGCCTGGAGGGACAGAACACTGAAGCTTTCTTT. Translating gives CASSLEGQNTEAFF.

The J gene is TRBJ1-1, the V gene TRBV15; perhaps TRBD1 as D (6 bases). The length of the CDR3 is 14 residues. Per germline, CDR1 LNHNV and CDR2 YYDKDF (reference sequence). Trimming removed 1 base from V and 1 base from J, with 7 bases in between. The CDR3 loop is CATSRVQGNTEAFF. The CDR3 DNA reads TGTGCCACCAGCAGAGTACAGGGGAACACTGAAGCTTTCTTT.

The table lists this clone with a count of one. The V call is TRBV18, the J call TRBJ2-7, with D perhaps TRBD1 (5 bases). Germline CDR1 reads KGHSH; CDR2 reads LQKENI. V lost 5 bases, J lost 6 bases, and 11 bases lay in between. The CDR3 is 12 residues long. The CDR3 protein is CASSSDRTEQYF. The CDR3 nucleotides read TGTGCCAGCTCATCCGACAGAACCGAGCAGTACTTC.

Only one count was recorded for this clone. This chain links TRBV29-1 with TRBJ2-7, with TRBD2 matching 11 bases. CDR3 length: 12 amino acids. J was trimmed by 5 bases and V by 6 bases; bases with no gene match: 3. Germline V lookup: CDR1 SQVTM, CDR2 ANQGSEA. CDR3 in DNA: TGCAGCGTGACTAGCGGGGCCCACGAGCAGTACTTC. Translation: CSVTSGAHEQYF.

The chain is built from TRBV27 and TRBJ2-5; the D gene is possibly TRBD2 (6 bases). The CDR3 is 14 amino acids. The germline CDR1 and CDR2 sequences are MNHEY and SMNVEV (reference sequence). V lost 4 bases to trimming and J lost 5 bases, with 14 bases between them. CDR3 in amino acids: CASSSVGGMETQYF. The CDR3, as DNA: TGTGCCAGCAGTTCTGTCGGGGGAATGGAGACCCAGTACTTC.

This clone turned up a few times. The CDR3 loop reads CAISDLQSLNTEAFF. The CDR3 region has the DNA TGTGCCATCAGTGACTTACAGAGCCTGAACACTGAAGCTTTCTTT. The chain combines TRBV10-3 with TRBJ1-1; D remains ambiguous. The CDR3 extends over 15 amino acids. The V and J ends lost 3 bases and 0 bases respectively, with 11 bases between them. Germline V gene lookup returns CDR1 ENHRY and CDR2 SYGVKD.

This chain links TRBV5-4 with TRBJ2-6; D unclear. Germline loops: CDR1 SGHNT, CDR2 YYREEE (reference sequence). The CDR3 covers 17 residues. V was shortened by 2 bases and J by 0 bases, with 12 bases between the two germline ends. This chain's CDR3 is CASSFGGKSSGANVLTF. Here the CDR3 DNA reads TGTGCCAGCAGCTTCGGCGGCAAAAGCTCTGGGGCCAACGTCCTGACTTTC.

The V call is TRBV19, the J call TRBJ1-1; D ambiguous. The length of the CDR3 is 14 residues. Germline V gene sequence: CDR1 LNHDA, CDR2 SQIVND (reference sequence). Trimming took off 2 bases at V and 1 base at J, with 8 bases between the two ends. CDR3 region: CASSIRAANTEAFF. DNA of the CDR3: TGTGCCAGTAGTATACGGGCAGCGAACACTGAAGCTTTCTTT. The whole variable domain, remainder taken from reference TRBV19 and TRBJ1-1, is DGGITQSPKYLFRKEGQNVTLSCEQNLNHDAMYWYRQDPGQGLRLIYYSQIVNDFQKGDIAEGYSVSREKKESFPLTVTSAQKNPTAFYLCASSIRAANTEAFFGQGTRLTVV.

The J gene is TRBJ2-3, the V gene TRBV11-2; TRBD1 matches at 7 bases. Trimming cost V 3 bases and J 3 bases; bases outside gene matches: 6. The CDR3 extends over 15 amino acids. The V gene's germline CDR1 is SGHAT and CDR2 FQNNGV. DNA for the CDR3: TGTGCCAGCAGCTTGACAGGGTCGGGGACAGATACGCAGTATTTT. It codes for CASSLTGSGTDTQYF.

This chain uses TRBV29-1 with TRBJ1-6, with a tentative D call TRBD1 (6 bases). This CDR3 comprises 13 residues. In germline, CDR1 is SQVTM, CDR2 ANQGSEA. The ends were cut back, 4 bases at V and 9 bases at J, with 13 bases in the middle. For the CDR3, the DNA is TGCAGCGTTGCTTCAGGGGAGAGTTCACCCCTCCACTTT. It codes for CSVASGESSPLHF.

The chain is built from TRBV7-6 and TRBJ2-3; D perhaps matches TRBD1 (5 bases). From germline, CDR1 is SGHVS and CDR2 FNYEAQ. V lost 5 bases, J lost 1 base, and 16 bases lay in between. CDR3 length: 16 residues. The CDR3 DNA is TGTGCCAGCAGCCTAGGGGTGGGCATGGGCACAGATACGCAGTATTTT. Translating it yields CASSLGVGMGTDTQYF.

The chain carries TRBV30 and TRBJ1-5; possibly TRBD1 for D (5 bases). The CDR3 sequence is 15 residues long. CDR1 and CDR2 from the germline V gene are GTSNPN and SVGIG (reference sequence). V was cut by 4 bases and J by 1 base, with 14 bases left in between. The CDR3 loop reads CAWTVGGISNQPQHF. Written as DNA, the CDR3 is TGTGCCTGGACGGTCGGGGGAATCAGCAATCAGCCCCAGCATTTT.

The chain is built from TRBV7-2 and TRBJ1-5, with D possibly being TRBD1 (5 bases). Trimming cost V 5 bases and J 1 base, with 9 bases left between them. Germline CDR1 reads SGHTA; CDR2 reads FQGNSA. The CDR3 has 14 residues. In DNA, the CDR3 is TGTGCCAGCAGCGCCAGGGAAAGCAATCAGCCCCAGCATTTT. It codes for CASSARESNQPQHF.

The V and J genes are TRBV30 and TRBJ2-7, with D tentatively TRBD1 (5 bases). The CDR3 is made up of 12 amino acids. Per the germline V gene, CDR1 is GTSNPN and CDR2 is SVGIG (reference sequence). The V gene lost 4 bases and the J gene lost 6 bases, with 13 bases spanning the gap. The DNA of the CDR3 is TGTGCCTGGATTTCCAGGGTCGGCGAGCAGTACTTC. Encoded protein: CAWISRVGEQYF.

This chain uses TRBV11-2 with TRBJ2-1; TRBD2 agrees at 11 bases. The V gene end was trimmed by 3 bases and the J gene end by 5 bases; junction bases not matched to a gene: 12. CDR3 length: 18 amino acids. Germline CDR1 reads SGHAT; CDR2 reads FQNNGV. The CDR3 spells CASSFNSGPSGGNNEQFF. DNA of the CDR3: TGTGCCAGCAGCTTCAACAGCGGGCCTAGCGGGGGGAACAATGAGCAGTTCTTC.

The chain has TRBV19 and TRBJ2-3; 8 bases match TRBD1. CDR1 and CDR2 from the germline V gene are LNHDA and SQIVND (reference sequence). CDR3 size: 14 residues. V lost 2 bases to trimming and J lost 7 bases; unmatched junction nucleotides: 5. This chain's CDR3 is CASSIQGARNTQYF. CDR3 nucleotides: TGTGCCAGTAGTATACAGGGGGCGAGGAATACGCAGTATTTT.

The genes are TRBV7-2 and TRBJ2-7, with 10 bases aligning to TRBD1. In germline, CDR1 is SGHTA, CDR2 FQGNSA. J lost 3 bases, V lost 5 bases, and 7 bases had no gene match. This CDR3 is 15 amino acids long. The CDR3 bases are TGTGCCAGCAGCAGACAGGGGGCAATAGGCTACGAGCAGTACTTC. As protein: CASSRQGAIGYEQYF.

The chain carries TRBV6-5 and TRBJ1-5; possibly TRBD1 for D (5 bases). The germline V gene encodes CDR1 MNHEY and CDR2 SVGAGI. V was cut by 2 bases and J by 6 bases, with 11 bases left in between. This CDR3 has 14 amino acids. The CDR3 DNA sequence: TGTGCCAGCAGTTACGGGGGGAACGGTCAGCCCCAGCATTTT. Residues: CASSYGGNGQPQHF.